This paragraph reports one TCR beta chain. What it binds is unknown. This record comes from a study of cytomegalovirus exposure and HLA in healthy donors. Study conclusions and caveats: Later work found that TCR association rates differed between HLA loci; DRB1 had the most and HLA-C the fewest. Specificity for CMV antigens was confirmed in vitro for a few of the CMV-associated chains. Follow-up analysis later connected one missense variant in DCLRE1C with trimming of TCR beta V- and J-genes.

PCR was performed using 60 Vbeta and 13 Jbeta primers. In the original processing: As a later analysis found, there were 70 million to 90 million unique TCR beta chains, of which roughly 11 million were shared. The table came from immunoSEQ multiplex PCR; TCRdb's copy has only in-frame clones and leaves some out. That table furnishes V, J and clone size, whereas the DNA furnished D and trimming. The sample holds about 150,000 clones, under 85% seen once. Germline CDR1 LNHNV, CDR2 YYDKDF (reference sequence). The CDR3 covers 15 residues. V lost 1 base and J lost 9; bases outside the gene matches: 4. The chain joins TRBV15 to TRBJ1-6, with 9 nucleotides matching TRBD1. Sample: PBMCs. The source of this sequence is a man younger than 30 in good health and CMV-seronegative. Here the CDR3 DNA reads TGTGCCACCAGCAGAGCGCGGACAGGGGTTTCACCCCTCCACTTT. This gives the protein CATSRARTGVSPLHF.